The rows below give T cell receptor beta chains drawn from one sample of a study of T cell responses to AZD1222 COVID-19 vaccine. Method: immunoSEQ multiplex PCR; TCRdb's copy keeps in-frame clones and lacks some. The repertoire includes approximately 110,000 clones, around 86% of them detected once, and roughly 1.2% sits in the top ten. Sequenced material: peripheral blood, taken on day 0 of AZD1222 vaccination. These receptors all come from an adult in good health. Each CDR3 is given with its conserved first and last residue. A D gene is named only where the DNA matches it firmly. Expanded clones are given a class, and other clones once, few, many or no size at all.

j_call v_call d_call clone_size cdr3_aa cdr3_nt
TRBJ2-1 TRBV5-1 . once CASTLGGRDIMYEQFF TGCGCCAGCACCCTGGGGGGGCGGGACATAATGTATGAGCAGTTCTTC
TRBJ1-1 TRBV6-1 . . CASSEMAGGITEAFF TGTGCCAGCAGTGAAATGGCTGGGGGTATCACTGAAGCTTTCTTT
TRBJ1-4 TRBV10-2 TRBD1 . CASSESLGQGSAYNEKLFF TGCGCCAGCAGTGAGTCGTTGGGACAGGGGTCGGCCTATAATGAAAAACTGTTTTTT
TRBJ1-4 TRBV7-2 . . CASSLGVNEKLFF TGTGCCAGCAGCTTAGGAGTTAATGAAAAACTGTTTTTT
TRBJ1-4 TRBV6-5 TRBD1 . CASKLRGQGEKLFF TGTGCCAGCAAACTCAGGGGGCAGGGTGAAAAACTGTTTTTT
TRBJ2-7 TRBV6-2/TRBV6-3 . . CASSYSFGRYNEQYF TGTGCCAGCAGTTACTCGTTTGGAAGGTATAACGAGCAGTACTTC
TRBJ1-5 TRBV27 . . CASSLRGASQPQHF TGTGCCAGCAGTTTAAGGGGGGCAAGTCAGCCCCAGCATTTT
TRBJ1-5 TRBV9 . once CASSVGTGETQHF TGTGCCAGCAGCGTAGGAACCGGAGAAACCCAGCATTTT
TRBJ2-3 TRBV9 . . CASTMGLFTDTQYF TGTGCCAGCACCATGGGACTTTTCACAGATACGCAGTATTTT
TRBJ2-1 TRBV7-9 . . CASSLSSSYNEQFF TGTGCCAGCAGCTTATCTAGTTCCTACAATGAGCAGTTCTTC
TRBJ2-5 TRBV3-1/TRBV3-2 . . CASSHSSDLKETQYF TGTGCCAGCAGCCACTCATCGGACTTAAAAGAGACCCAGTACTTC
TRBJ1-6 TRBV14 . . CASSHQGLSNSPLHF TGTGCCAGCAGCCACCAGGGTCTGAGCAATTCACCCCTCCACTTT
TRBJ2-7 TRBV10-2 . . CASTGLASYEQYF TGCGCCAGCACCGGCCTTGCGTCCTACGAGCAGTACTTC
TRBJ1-1 TRBV4-1 . . CASSQDQGHLEAFF TGCGCCAGCAGCCAAGATCAAGGACACCTTGAAGCTTTCTTT
TRBJ1-1 TRBV9 TRBD1 . CASSAGGNPAGTEAFF TGTGCCAGCAGCGCAGGGGGGAACCCTGCTGGGACTGAAGCTTTCTTT
TRBJ2-1 TRBV6-1 . . CASSEGLARHEQFF TGTGCCAGCAGTGAGGGTCTAGCGCGGCATGAGCAGTTCTTC
TRBJ2-6 TRBV5-1 TRBD1 . CASSWGQGAGANVLTF TGCGCCAGCAGCTGGGGACAGGGGGCAGGGGCCAACGTCCTGACTTTC
TRBJ1-6 TRBV6-2/TRBV6-3 . . CASSYPGSKLPYSPLHF TGTGCCAGCAGTTACCCCGGGAGCAAGCTTCCATACTCACCCCTCCACTTT
TRBJ1-1 TRBV7-8 . once CASSLAVTEAFF TGTGCCAGCAGCTTAGCGGTCACTGAAGCTTTCTTT
TRBJ2-3 TRBV3-1/TRBV3-2 TRBD1 . CASSQAPGQGDYTQYF TGTGCCAGCAGCCAAGCCCCGGGACAGGGGGATTATACGCAGTATTTT
TRBJ2-1 TRBV5-1 . . CASSLAEGSSYNEQFF TGCGCCAGCAGCTTGGCCGAGGGGTCCTCCTACAATGAGCAGTTCTTC
TRBJ1-2 TRBV25-1 . few CASSPPRGGYTF TGTGCCAGCAGCCCCCCCCGGGGGGGCTACACCTTC
TRBJ1-6 TRBV27 . . CASMYRSSYNSPLHF TGTGCCAGCATGTACAGGAGCTCCTATAATTCACCCCTCCACTTT
TRBJ2-1 TRBV5-1 . . CASSLAGRSDNEQFF TGCGCCAGCAGCTTGGCGGGGAGGAGCGACAATGAGCAGTTCTTC
TRBJ1-4 TRBV2 . . CASSGAGGDEKLFF TGTGCCAGCAGCGGAGCCGGGGGAGATGAAAAACTGTTTTTT
TRBJ2-1 TRBV4-3 . . CASSKESSYNEQFF TGCGCCAGCAGCAAGGAGAGCTCCTACAATGAGCAGTTCTTC
TRBJ2-5 TRBV6-6 TRBD2 . CASSYSGTTPGETQYF TGTGCCAGCAGTTACTCGGGGACTACCCCTGGGGAGACCCAGTACTTC
TRBJ2-5 TRBV7-2 TRBD1 . CASSAGQGQTQYF TGTGCCAGCAGCGCGGGACAGGGACAGACCCAGTACTTC
TRBJ2-7 TRBV19 TRBD1 . CASSTGTGYEQYF TGTGCCAGTAGTACGGGGACAGGCTACGAGCAGTACTTC
TRBJ2-6 TRBV6-1 . . CASSELRLTGANVLTF TGTGCCAGCAGTGAACTGCGGCTAACCGGGGCCAACGTCCTGACTTTC
TRBJ2-5 TRBV10-1 . . CASSGFGGETQYF TGCGCCAGCAGTGGTTTCGGCGGGGAGACCCAGTACTTC
TRBJ1-2 TRBV19 TRBD1 . CASSFPGGESYGYTF TGTGCCAGTTCTTTCCCAGGGGGCGAGTCCTATGGCTACACCTTC
TRBJ1-2 TRBV6-1 . . CASSEPGTFSGYTF TGTGCCAGCAGTGAACCGGGGACATTTTCGGGCTACACCTTC
TRBJ2-7 TRBV6-5 . once CASRPPGAHEQYF TGTGCCAGCAGACCACCCGGTGCCCACGAGCAGTACTTC
TRBJ1-4 TRBV2 TRBD1 . CASSAGGRTNEKLFF TGTGCCAGCAGTGCAGGGGGCAGGACTAATGAAAAACTGTTTTTT
TRBJ2-7 TRBV19 TRBD1 . CASSIRDRGQDEQYF TGTGCCAGTAGTATACGGGACAGGGGGCAGGACGAGCAGTACTTC
TRBJ2-3 TRBV5-4 . . CASSLVLGTDTQYF TGTGCCAGCAGCTTGGTTCTGGGCACAGATACGCAGTATTTT
TRBJ1-2 TRBV19 . once CASSGEARNYGYTF TGTGCCAGTAGTGGGGAAGCCAGAAACTATGGCTACACCTTC
TRBJ1-1 TRBV7-8 . . CASSKGKTNTEAFF TGTGCCAGCAGCAAGGGAAAGACTAACACTGAAGCTTTCTTT
TRBJ1-5 TRBV10-2 . . CASREGVFSNQPQHF TGCGCCAGCAGAGAAGGGGTGTTTAGCAATCAGCCCCAGCATTTT
TRBJ1-5 TRBV2 TRBD1 . CASRGQNQPQHF TGTGCCAGCAGGGGACAGAATCAGCCCCAGCATTTT
TRBJ2-3 TRBV21-1 . . CASIPPGQGTKDTQYF TGTGCCAGCATCCCTCCCGGGCAGGGCACGAAAGATACGCAGTATTTT
TRBJ1-2 TRBV19 . . CASSTTHNLGGYTF TGTGCCAGTAGTACGACACACAACTTGGGTGGCTACACCTTC
TRBJ2-1 TRBV6-5 . . CASSYKRQASYNEQFF TGTGCCAGCAGTTACAAAAGGCAGGCCAGCTACAATGAGCAGTTCTTC
TRBJ2-1 TRBV6-2/TRBV6-3 TRBD2 . CASSTSESGGEVNEQFF TGTGCCAGCAGTACCTCCGAGAGCGGGGGGGAGGTCAATGAGCAGTTCTTC
TRBJ2-7 TRBV7-9 . . CASSLAGDSGSYEQYF TGTGCCAGCAGCTTAGCGGGCGACTCAGGGAGCTACGAGCAGTACTTC
TRBJ2-6 TRBV6-2/TRBV6-3 TRBD1 . CASSEDRVSGANVLTF TGTGCCAGCAGTGAGGACAGGGTCTCTGGGGCCAACGTCCTGACTTTC
TRBJ2-2 TRBV2 . . CASSEVAANTGELFF TGTGCCAGCAGTGAAGTGGCAGCAAACACCGGGGAGCTGTTTTTT
TRBJ2-7 TRBV30 . . CAWNPGRGGSYEQYF TGTGCCTGGAACCCGGGCAGGGGGGGATCCTACGAGCAGTACTTC
TRBJ1-6 TRBV12-3/TRBV12-4 . . CASSSQGNSPLHF TGTGCCAGCAGTTCTCAGGGGAATTCACCCCTCCACTTT
TRBJ1-6 TRBV7-9 TRBD1 . CASSLIEGQGGSPLHF TGTGCCAGCAGCTTAATCGAGGGACAGGGAGGATCACCCCTCCACTTT
TRBJ1-1 TRBV20-1 . . CSARSNTEAFF TGCAGTGCTAGGTCGAACACTGAAGCTTTCTTT
TRBJ2-5 TRBV4-3 . . CASSQDKGPRETQYF TGCGCCAGCAGCCAAGATAAAGGGCCCAGGGAGACCCAGTACTTC
TRBJ1-6 TRBV11-2 . once CASSLEGHPSTPLHF TGTGCCAGCAGCTTAGAGGGACACCCATCAACGCCCCTCCACTTT
TRBJ1-3 TRBV15 . . CATSRDFGVSGNTIYF TGTGCCACCAGCAGAGATTTCGGGGTCTCTGGAAACACCATATATTTT